The 5 T cell receptor beta chains below all came from one sample that was sequenced in a study of shared clonotypes between healthy human individuals. The table came from immunoSEQ multiplex PCR; TCRdb's copy has only in-frame clones and leaves some out. Seen here are around 2.3 million clones, 95% observed once, and the top ten hold about 0.13%. Input material: naive CD4+ T cells sorted from blood. Subset meaning: CD45RA+ positively selected. The receptors were gathered from a young man in good health.

The chain carries TRBV28 and TRBJ1-1, with a weak D call TRBD1 (5 bases). Per germline, CDR1 MDHEN and CDR2 SYDVKM. CDR3 length: 15 amino acids. V dropped 2 bases and J dropped 0 bases, with 10 bases sitting between them. The CDR3, as DNA: TGTGCCAGCAGTTTAGGGGGGATCATGAACACTGAAGCTTTCTTT. Translated, it gives CASSLGGIMNTEAFF.

V is TRBV6-6 and J is TRBJ2-3; D not certain. CDR3 length equals 16 residues. The germline V gene encodes CDR1 MNHNY and CDR2 SVGAGI (reference sequence). Trimming removed 6 bases at V and 1 base at J, with 17 bases between. CDR3 DNA: TGTGCCAGCAGCTCGCCCCAGGAACTTCGCACAGATACGCAGTATTTT. It codes for CASSSPQELRTDTQYF.

J is TRBJ1-5 and V is TRBV19; 7 nucleotides line up with TRBD1. With V trimmed by 5 bases and J by 7 bases, 11 bases remained unmatched. Germline lookup yields CDR1 LNHDA and CDR2 SQIVND (reference sequence). The length of the CDR3 is 15 residues. CDR3: CASSGGQANNQPQHF. The CDR3 DNA follows: TGTGCCAGTAGTGGTGGACAGGCGAACAACCAGCCCCAGCATTTT.

The chain links TRBV7-2 to TRBJ2-7; 16 positions agree with TRBD2. This CDR3 spans 15 amino acids. From germline, CDR1 is SGHTA and CDR2 FQGNSA. V was pared by 5 bases and J by 5 bases, with 3 bases of the junction left unmatched. The CDR3 reads CASSGGLAGGNEQYF. As DNA, the CDR3 is TGTGCCAGCAGCGGGGGACTAGCGGGAGGGAACGAGCAGTACTTC. The full variable domain, completed using reference TRBV7-2 and TRBJ2-7, is GAGVSQSPSNKVTEKGKDVELRCDPISGHTALYWYRQSLGQGLEFLIYFQGNSAPDKSGLPSDRFSAERTGGSVSTLTIQRTQQEDSAVYLCASSGGLAGGNEQYFGPGTRLTVT.

The chain carries TRBV25-1 and TRBJ1-2; TRBD1 matches at 11 bases. The germline V gene has CDR1 MGHDK and CDR2 SYGVNS. The CDR3 totals 16 residues. J was trimmed by 2 bases and V by 3 bases; bases with no gene match: 5. The CDR3 protein is CASSEGGQGVNYGYTF. The CDR3 DNA sequence: TGTGCCAGCAGTGAGGGGGGACAGGGGGTGAACTATGGCTACACCTTC.